This record covers a single T cell receptor beta chain. The data derive from a study of blood T cell repertoires in COVID-19. Study information: The analysed material was cDNA or gDNA that came from T cells, B-cell-depleted T cells, or PBMCs.

The study drew participants aged about 18 to 89 years from about two dozen US areas. Two consecutive negative NP/OP PCR tests, clearance, or resolved symptoms defined Cohort 3 recovery. Some clones are missing from TCRdb's copy, which holds only in-frame ones; the method was immunoSEQ multiplex PCR. The data hold approximately 200,000 clones, with 85% observed a single time. Germline V CDR1 and CDR2: LNHDA, SQIVND (reference sequence). Trimming at V came to 7 bases and at J to 4 bases, leaving 6 bases not matched to a gene. The length of the CDR3 is 13 residues. The chain uses TRBV19 and TRBJ1-1, with 7 nucleotides matching TRBD1. The specimen sequenced was PBMCs or T cells enriched from blood (not recorded which). The clonotype was recovered from a man aged 40-55 years who had recovered from COVID-19. The CDR3 loop reads CASTGGLVTEAFF. The CDR3 coding sequence is TGTGCCAGTACAGGGGGTTTGGTCACTGAAGCTTTCTTT.